The rows below give T cell receptor beta chains drawn from one sample of a study of blood T cell repertoires in COVID-19. Libraries were prepared by immunoSEQ multiplex PCR; TCRdb keeps only in-frame clonotypes and omits some of them. Among around 320,000 clones, roughly 86% were seen once, and the ten largest hold approximately 12%. The sequencing input was peripheral blood. The origin of the receptors is a woman under 40 with COVID-19, enrolled during active disease. Each CDR3 is given with its conserved first and last residue.

TRBJ1-4 TRBV10-2 CASSESGQREKLFF
TRBJ2-5 TRBV5-6 CASSLASGGLQETQYF
TRBJ1-6 TRBV27 CASSPEQGIGSPLHF
TRBJ1-2 TRBV4-2 CASSQASTGNAYGYTF
TRBJ1-5 TRBV5-1 CASSLEFRGQPQHF
TRBJ2-5 TRBV10-1 CASSDRARETQYF
TRBJ1-5 TRBV21-1 CASSPGNQPQHF
TRBJ1-1 TRBV5-1 CASFRGTQNTEAFF
TRBJ1-4 TRBV7-6 CASSLRGVFGEKLFF
TRBJ1-6 TRBV7-8 CASSDGHGRSYNSPLHF
TRBJ1-5 TRBV12-3/TRBV12-4 CASSRGGSQPQHF
TRBJ2-3 TRBV11-2 CASSLELDGLADTDTQYF
TRBJ2-1 TRBV10-1 CASRNRAGASYNEQFF
TRBJ1-2 TRBV11-3 CASSTPTGLYGYTF
TRBJ2-1 TRBV5-1 CASSLGLAGVPFGDEQFF
TRBJ1-2 TRBV27 CASSFGQGRNYTF
TRBJ1-2 TRBV5-4 CASSLGGFGYTF
TRBJ2-1 TRBV6-6 CASSSAGAGPYNEQFF
TRBJ2-3 TRBV19 CASSRQTLSTDTQYF
TRBJ2-3 TRBV27 CASSLLLRTGGADTQYF
TRBJ1-4 TRBV19 CASRSGDRREKLFF
TRBJ2-5 TRBV5-5 CASSLAARGGQETQYF
TRBJ1-1 TRBV4-1 CASSQGAGTEAFF
TRBJ2-1 TRBV4-1 CASSQAERGNEQFF
TRBJ1-2 TRBV2 CASRGDREFYGYTF
TRBJ2-1 TRBV5-3 CARSFTEGRGGDEQFF
TRBJ2-7 TRBV7-8 CASSSGLKVEQYF
TRBJ2-3 TRBV6-4 CASRLMLVGRTRPNTQYF
TRBJ2-7 TRBV5-1 CASSLQGYEQYF
TRBJ2-5 TRBV4-1 CASSQDPRGPHPTQYF
TRBJ2-7 TRBV7-9 CASSLPGSYEQYF
TRBJ2-2 TRBV5-1 CASTDSGTNTGELFF
TRBJ2-1 TRBV19 CASSIHKGERYNEQFF
TRBJ2-5 TRBV24-1 CATGDGAGETQYF
TRBJ2-7 TRBV7-8 CASSSGQGIYEQYF
TRBJ2-3 TRBV6-5 CASSYLAGVDTQYF
TRBJ1-5 TRBV27 CASSSGQGDQPQHF
TRBJ1-6 TRBV21-1 CASSKCGGISPLHF
TRBJ1-6 TRBV19 CASTQGGSPLHF
TRBJ2-3 TRBV2 CASLGGADYTDTQYF
TRBJ2-1 TRBV6-5 CASSYLTGASYNEQFF
TRBJ2-3 TRBV19 CATRTSGGGDTQYF
TRBJ1-5 TRBV19 CASMKGGYSNQPQHF
TRBJ2-3 TRBV7-9 CASSLEDLAGLYGTDTQYF
TRBJ2-3 TRBV12-5 CASGRGLAGGRTDTQYF
TRBJ2-5 TRBV28 CASSYPGDKQETQYF
TRBJ1-5 TRBV19 CASSVQGLGQPQHF
TRBJ1-6 TRBV5-4 CASSLRQLNSPLHF
TRBJ1-1 TRBV5-6 CASSFGQDSLVFF
TRBJ1-1 TRBV11-2 CASSPRQDTEAFF